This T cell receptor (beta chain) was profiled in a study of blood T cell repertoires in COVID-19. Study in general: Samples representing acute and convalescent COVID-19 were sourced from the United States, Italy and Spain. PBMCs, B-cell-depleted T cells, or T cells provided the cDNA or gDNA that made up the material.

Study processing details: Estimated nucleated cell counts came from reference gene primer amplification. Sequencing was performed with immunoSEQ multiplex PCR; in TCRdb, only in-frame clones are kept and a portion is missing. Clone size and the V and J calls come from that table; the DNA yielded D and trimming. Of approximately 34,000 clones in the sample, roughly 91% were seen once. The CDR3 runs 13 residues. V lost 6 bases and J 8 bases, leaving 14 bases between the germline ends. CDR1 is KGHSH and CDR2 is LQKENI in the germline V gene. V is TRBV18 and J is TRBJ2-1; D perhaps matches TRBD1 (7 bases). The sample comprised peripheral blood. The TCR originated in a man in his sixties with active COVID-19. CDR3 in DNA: TGTGCCAGCTCGGTCCAGGGGGGCTATGAGCAGTTCTTC. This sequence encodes CASSVQGGYEQFF.